This T cell receptor beta chain was sequenced in a study of blood T cells in healthy people across ages. The CDR3 length is 15 residues. Trimming cost V 1 base and J 6 bases; bases outside gene matches: 7. Germline CDR1 reads DFQATT; CDR2 reads SNEGSKA (reference sequence). Each individual donor underwent a draw of approximately 10 milliliters of peripheral blood. Per individual sample, total RNA of at least 5.5 micrograms was extracted. Comment on this clonotype: Its matching antigen is unknown.

Study observations and caveats: Naive T cell percentage showed a strong correlation with the diversity of TCR beta.

Primers used in a second PCR of about 7 to 12 cycles were a sample-barcoded 5' primer and a J-beta primer mix. TCRdb called the 5' RACE reads again in MiXCR, with one record for every CDR3 protein. Of hundreds of thousands of distinct CDR3 sequences listed, roughly 21% are singletons. This chain uses TRBV20-1 with TRBJ1-4, with 8 bases identical to TRBD1. This receptor was identified in a man in his 70s in good health. Sequences were obtained from blood. This chain's CDR3 is CSARGGDRTDEKLFF. CDR3 sequence (DNA): TGCAGTGCTAGAGGTGGGGACAGGACCGATGAAAAACTGTTTTTT.